This TCR beta chain was identified in a study of OX40 agonist ivuxolimab in advanced cancers. On the study more broadly: Melanoma, hepatocellular carcinoma, head and neck or renal cell cancer occurred in dose-escalation patients. With a range of 23 to 79, age averaged 60 years, and about 83% were male.

The table came from immunoSEQ multiplex PCR; TCRdb's copy has only in-frame clones and leaves some out. The repertoire consists of some 58,000 clones, with more than 85% occurring once and the leading ten covering about 0.76%. This sample comprised CD4+ or CD8+ T cells sorted from blood, obtained in a trial of the OX40 agonist ivuxolimab. This clonotype was obtained from an adult with an advanced solid tumor such as melanoma, head and neck, liver or kidney cancer.

The CDR3 loop reads CASSPRTGRGETQYF. CDR3 sequence (DNA): TGTGCCAGCAGCCCCAGGACAGGGCGGGGAGAGACCCAGTACTTC. J is TRBJ2-5 and V is TRBV5-6, with 8 bases that match TRBD1. Germline V CDR1 and CDR2: SGHDT, YYEEEE. The V segment lost 4 bases and the J segment 4 bases; nucleotides outside the gene matches: 9. CDR3 length: 15 residues.